This T cell receptor beta chain is from a study of blood T cell repertoires in COVID-19. Only in-frame clones appear in the TCRdb table, and some are missing; sequencing was by immunoSEQ multiplex PCR. The data contain a few hundred thousand clones, approximately 79% of them singletons. This CDR3 has 14 amino acids. Losses at the gene ends were 5 bases for V and 2 bases for J; bases not matched to a gene: 1. The V gene's germline CDR1 is KGHSH and CDR2 LQKENI. Sequenced input: PBMCs or T cells enriched from blood (not recorded which). The sequence was obtained from a man aged 30 to 45 with acute COVID-19. The V call is TRBV18, the J call TRBJ2-2; 8 bases agree with TRBD2. Here the CDR3 reads CASSLAGNTGELFF. DNA of the CDR3: TGTGCCAGCTCATTAGCGGGAAACACCGGGGAGCTGTTTTTT.